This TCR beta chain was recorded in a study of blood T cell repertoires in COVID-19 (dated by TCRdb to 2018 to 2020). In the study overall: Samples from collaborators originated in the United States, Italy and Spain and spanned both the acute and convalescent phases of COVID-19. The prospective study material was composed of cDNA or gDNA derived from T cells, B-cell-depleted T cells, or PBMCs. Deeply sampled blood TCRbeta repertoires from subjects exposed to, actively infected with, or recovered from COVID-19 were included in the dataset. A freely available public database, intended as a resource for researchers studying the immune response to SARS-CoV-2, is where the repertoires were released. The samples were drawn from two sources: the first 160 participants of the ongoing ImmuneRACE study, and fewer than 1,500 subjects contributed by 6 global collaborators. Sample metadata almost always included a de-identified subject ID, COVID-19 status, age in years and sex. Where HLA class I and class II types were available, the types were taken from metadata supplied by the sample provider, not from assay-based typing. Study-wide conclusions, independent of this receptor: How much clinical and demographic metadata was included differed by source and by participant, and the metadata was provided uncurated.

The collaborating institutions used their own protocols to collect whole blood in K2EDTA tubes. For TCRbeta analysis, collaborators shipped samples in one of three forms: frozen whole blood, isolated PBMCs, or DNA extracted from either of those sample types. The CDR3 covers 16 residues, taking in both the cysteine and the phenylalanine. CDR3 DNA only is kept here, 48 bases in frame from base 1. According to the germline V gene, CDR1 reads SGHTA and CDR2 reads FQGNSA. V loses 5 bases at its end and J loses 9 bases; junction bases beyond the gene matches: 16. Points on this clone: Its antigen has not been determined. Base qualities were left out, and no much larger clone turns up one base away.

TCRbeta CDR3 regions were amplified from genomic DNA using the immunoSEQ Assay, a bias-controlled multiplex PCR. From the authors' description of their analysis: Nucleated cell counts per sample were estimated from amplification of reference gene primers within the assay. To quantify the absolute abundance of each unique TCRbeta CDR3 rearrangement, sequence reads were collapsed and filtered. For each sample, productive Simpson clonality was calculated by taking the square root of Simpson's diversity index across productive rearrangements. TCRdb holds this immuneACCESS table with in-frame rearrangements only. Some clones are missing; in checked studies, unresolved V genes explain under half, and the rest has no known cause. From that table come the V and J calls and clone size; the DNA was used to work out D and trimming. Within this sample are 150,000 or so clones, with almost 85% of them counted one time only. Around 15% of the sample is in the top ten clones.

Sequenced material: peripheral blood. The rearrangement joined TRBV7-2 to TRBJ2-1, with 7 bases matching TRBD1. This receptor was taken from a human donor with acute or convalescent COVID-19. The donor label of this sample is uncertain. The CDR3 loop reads CASSADRVSFGVEQFF. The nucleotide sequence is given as TGTGCCAGCAGCGCCGACAGGGTCTCTTTCGGGGTTGAGCAGTTCTTC.